These 15 T cell receptor beta chains were all obtained from the same sample, sequenced in a study of control samples from healthy donors and cancer patients. TCRdb keeps only in-frame clones here, not all; method: immunoSEQ multiplex PCR. The sample carries 98,000 or so clones, about 80% recorded once. The sequenced sample was blood. These receptors were taken from a woman between 25 and 40 years old in good health.

The chain links TRBV29-1 to TRBJ1-2; no firm D call. Germline lookup yields CDR1 SQVTM and CDR2 ANQGSEA. The CDR3 consists of 10 residues. V lost 0 bases to trimming and J lost 4 bases, with 0 bases between them. CDR3 sequence (DNA): TGCAGCGTTGAAGACTATGGCTACACCTTC. Translated: CSVEDYGYTF. The full variable domain, completed using reference TRBV29-1 and TRBJ1-2, is SAVISQKPSRDICQRGTSLTIQCQVDSQVTMMFWYRQQPGQSLTLIATANQGSEATYESGFVIDKFPISRPNLTFSTLTVSNMSPEDSSIYLCSVEDYGYTFGSGTRLTVV.

In this sample, this clone turned up a few times. The chain recombines TRBV12-3 or TRBV12-4 with TRBJ1-4, with no clear D. CDR3 length: 12 residues. The V end was cut by 7 bases, the J end by 5 bases, with 8 bases between. The CDR3, as DNA: TGTGCCAGCACGGAAGGGAATGAAAAACTGTTTTTT. This codes for CASTEGNEKLFF.

The sample holds one count of this clone. The gene calls are TRBV11-2 and TRBJ2-7, with D perhaps TRBD2 (6 bases). This CDR3 comprises 14 residues. V gave up 5 bases and J gave up 3 bases, with 14 bases separating them. The germline V gene encodes CDR1 SGHAT and CDR2 FQNNGV. CDR3 sequence reads: CASSRTGVDYEQYF. The CDR3 DNA sequence: TGTGCCAGCAGCCGGACGGGGGTGGACTACGAGCAGTACTTC.

This chain connects TRBV5-5 to TRBJ1-3, with 7 bases fitting TRBD1. Germline V gene data show CDR1 as SGHKS and CDR2 as YYEKEE (reference sequence). The CDR3 runs to 17 residues. The V segment lost 5 bases and the J segment 0 bases; nucleotides outside the gene matches: 11. CDR3 residues: CASSILRQGRSGNTIYF. DNA for the CDR3: TGTGCCAGCAGTATCCTGAGACAGGGCCGCTCTGGAAACACCATATATTTT.

The chain joins TRBV11-3 to TRBJ1-1, with D hard to call. Germline V gene lookup returns CDR1 SGHNT and CDR2 YENEEA. The CDR3 loop spans 13 amino acids. With 2 bases removed from V and 3 bases from J, the gap between germline ends came to 7 bases. Here the CDR3 DNA reads TGTGCCAGCAGCTTAAGGGCCGACACTGAAGCTTTCTTT. Amino acids: CASSLRADTEAFF.

The chain combines TRBV19 with TRBJ1-1; D ambiguous. V shed 9 bases and J shed 4 bases, with 18 bases lying between them. In germline, CDR1 is LNHDA, CDR2 SQIVND (reference sequence). This CDR3 is 14 amino acids long. CDR3 protein: CASRLGIDPTEAFF. CDR3 sequence (DNA): TGTGCCAGCCGGTTAGGGATCGACCCCACTGAAGCTTTCTTT. Drawing the rest from reference TRBV19 and TRBJ1-1, the complete variable domain is DGGITQSPKYLFRKEGQNVTLSCEQNLNHDAMYWYRQDPGQGLRLIYYSQIVNDFQKGDIAEGYSVSREKKESFPLTVTSAQKNPTAFYLCASRLGIDPTEAFFGQGTRLTVV.

This clone occurred a few times. The chain carries TRBV30 and TRBJ1-5, with D unclear. Germline CDR1 GTSNPN, CDR2 SVGIG (reference sequence). Trimming took 4 bases from V and 0 from J, leaving 10 bases between them. CDR3 size: 14 residues. The CDR3 loop reads CAWTLGGSNQPQHF. The CDR3 bases are TGTGCCTGGACCTTAGGCGGTAGCAATCAGCCCCAGCATTTT.

This clone was observed a handful of times. The junction and the germline gene differ at one end; a read error may be behind it. The chain carries TRBV2 and TRBJ2-7; 7 nucleotides agree with TRBD2. Germline values: CDR1 SNHLY, CDR2 FYNNEI. There are 15 residues in the CDR3. As DNA, the CDR3 is TGTGCCAGCAGTGATGGTGCTAGCGGCTCCCACGAGCAGTACTTC. Protein sequence: CASSDGASGSHEQYF.

This rearrangement joins TRBV27 to TRBJ1-4, with D possibly being TRBD1 (5 bases). This CDR3 has 15 amino acids. Between the trimmed V and J ends, which lost 2 bases and 8 bases, there was a span of 15 bases. From germline, CDR1 is MNHEY and CDR2 SMNVEV (reference sequence). Here the CDR3 reads CASSLGAGTVEKLFF. Here the CDR3 DNA reads TGTGCCAGCAGTTTAGGGGCAGGGACTGTCGAAAAACTGTTTTTT.

The gene calls are TRBV25-1 and TRBJ1-1; D ambiguous. The CDR3 extends over 13 amino acids. V lost 7 bases, J lost 4 bases, and 13 bases lay in between. Per the germline V gene, CDR1 is MGHDK and CDR2 is SYGVNS. The CDR3 loop reads CASTDPRGTEAFF. The CDR3 DNA is TGTGCCAGCACCGACCCCCGGGGCACTGAAGCTTTCTTT.

The rearrangement joins TRBV27 to TRBJ2-1; D not certain. The germline gives CDR1 MNHEY, CDR2 SMNVEV (reference sequence). Trimming stripped 4 bases from V and 1 base from J, with 17 bases between. There are 17 residues in the CDR3. This CDR3 is CASSSLAPDTSYNEQFF. The CDR3 DNA sequence: TGTGCCAGCAGTTCACTCGCCCCTGACACGTCCTACAATGAGCAGTTCTTC.

The chain uses TRBV30 and TRBJ2-5; TRBD1 agrees at 8 bases. The length of the CDR3 is 16 residues. The germline V gene encodes CDR1 GTSNPN and CDR2 SVGIG (reference sequence). J gave up 1 base and V 7 bases, and 14 bases lay outside the gene matches. The DNA for the CDR3 is TGTGCCTTATCCGGCCAGGGGGCGAAAGGCCAAGAGACCCAGTACTTC. This gives the protein CALSGQGAKGQETQYF.

This clone has a handful of counts. V is TRBV10-3 and J is TRBJ1-2; unclear D gene. The CDR3 has 11 residues. CDR1 and CDR2 (germline): ENHRY, SYGVKD. V lost 10 bases to trimming and J lost 8 bases, with 14 bases between them. CDR3 nucleotide sequence: TGTGCCACCCAGAGCCTTGGGGGCTACACCTTC. It is translated as CATQSLGGYTF.

Of note for this clone: An end of the junction does not agree with germline; a read error may underlie this. J is TRBJ1-2 and V is TRBV6-5, with 8 bases lining up with TRBD1. CDR1 MNHEY and CDR2 SVGAGI come from the germline V gene. The CDR3 is 13 amino acids. CDR3 in amino acids: CASSTDRDLGFTF. The DNA of the CDR3 is TGTGCCAGCAGTACGGACAGGGACCTGGGCTTCACCTTC.

This clone came up a few times. V is TRBV29-1 and J is TRBJ2-1; 8 bases line up with TRBD1. With 3 bases clipped from V and 1 base from J, the junction kept 8 bases outside the gene matches. Germline loops: CDR1 SQVTM, CDR2 ANQGSEA. The CDR3 has 16 amino acids. The CDR3 sequence: CSVDYGQGSSYNEQFF. The CDR3, as DNA: TGCAGCGTTGATTACGGACAGGGTAGTTCCTACAATGAGCAGTTCTTC.